This T cell receptor (beta chain) is drawn from a study of cytomegalovirus exposure and HLA in healthy donors. General observations from the study: Reports credit the classifier with highly specific, highly sensitive diagnosis of cytomegalovirus status.

A word on this clone: No antigen is known for it.

The CDR3 has 15 residues. Germline values: CDR1 MGHRA, CDR2 YSYEKL. The ends were cut back, 3 bases at V and 5 bases at J, with 16 bases in the middle. With 60 Vbeta and 13 Jbeta primers, the PCR was carried out. Libraries were prepared by immunoSEQ multiplex PCR; TCRdb keeps only in-frame clonotypes and omits some of them. The data show 150,000 or so clones, with roughly 70% seen just once and around 1.9% held by the top ten. Sequences were obtained from PBMCs. The rearrangement joins TRBV4-1 to TRBJ2-5; D possibly corresponds to TRBD2 (6 bases). The clonotype originates from a woman aged 55-70 years in good health and CMV-seropositive. As DNA, the CDR3 is TGCGCCAGCAGCCAGGAAGGAGGGGTAGGGGAGACCCAGTACTTC. It codes for CASSQEGGVGETQYF.